These T cell receptor beta chains were read from a single sample in a study of PD-1 blockade in classical Hodgkin lymphoma. Measured with immunoSEQ multiplex PCR; TCRdb has only the in-frame clones, and not every one. The sample shows 4,300 or so clones, about 80% of them seen only once. Specimen: CD8+ T cells from blood, collected at baseline. The receptors derive from a human donor with classical Hodgkin lymphoma. Both conserved end residues are part of each CDR3. A D gene is named only where the DNA matches it firmly. Size is omitted from some rows. Given values are once, few, many or a class for expanded clones.

. | . | TRBJ2-1 | TRBV19 | TGTGCCAGTAGCCCAGCGGTCAATGAGCAGTTCTTC | CASSPAVNEQFF
. | TRBD1 | TRBJ1-1 | TRBV5-6 | TGTGCCAGCAGCAGCCGGACAGGTGAGGACACTGAAGCTTTCTTT | CASSSRTGEDTEAFF
. | TRBD1 | TRBJ1-4 | TRBV19 | TGTGCCAGTTACGACAGGGGGGAAAAACTGTTTTTT | CASYDRGEKLFF
. | . | TRBJ1-2 | TRBV19 | TGTGCCAGTAGTATGTCGCAGGGGTCAAGCGAGGATGGCTACACCTTC | CASSMSQGSSEDGYTF
. | TRBD1 | TRBJ2-1 | TRBV4-1 | TGCGCCAGCAGCCAAGGGACAGGGGGTGACAATGAGCAGTTCTTC | CASSQGTGGDNEQFF
few | TRBD1 | TRBJ2-7 | TRBV10-3 | TGTGCCATCCATTCGGAAAACAGGGGCAACCTTTACGAGCAGTACTTC | CAIHSENRGNLYEQYF
. | . | TRBJ1-2 | TRBV27 | TGTGCCAGCAGCCCCCGGTCGGGCCAAGGCTACACCTTC | CASSPRSGQGYTF
. | . | TRBJ2-5 | TRBV28 | TGTGCCAGCAGTTTAGGGGGGACACCGGGGGAGACCCAGTACTTC | CASSLGGTPGETQYF
. | TRBD2 | TRBJ2-7 | TRBV7-8 | TGTGCCAGCAGCTTAGCAGTCGAGCGGGGGAGCTCCTACGAGCAGTACTTC | CASSLAVERGSSYEQYF
once | . | TRBJ2-7 | TRBV9 | TGTGCCAGCAGCGTAGACACAGGGAGATCCTACGAGCAGTACTTC | CASSVDTGRSYEQYF
. | TRBD1 | TRBJ2-3 | TRBV7-3 | TGTGCCAGCAGGACAGGGTTATTAGATACGCAGTATTTT | CASRTGLLDTQYF
. | TRBD2 | TRBJ2-1 | TRBV27 | TGTGCCAGCAGGAGGGCGGGGGAGTTTACTGGGCAGTTCTTC | CASRRAGEFTGQFF
few | . | TRBJ1-1 | TRBV7-9 | TGTGCCAGCGAATATGGGTCTGAAGCTTTCTTT | CASEYGSEAFF
. | . | TRBJ2-3 | TRBV5-1 | TGCGCCAGCAGCTTAGGGAGTACAGATACGCAGTATTTT | CASSLGSTDTQYF
. | . | TRBJ2-7 | TRBV27 | TGTGCCAGCAGTTTATATAGGCAGTACGAGCAGTACTTC | CASSLYRQYEQYF
. | TRBD1 | TRBJ1-1 | TRBV4-2 | TGTGCCAGCAGCCAGACAGGGGGCCGCACTGAAGCTTTCTTT | CASSQTGGRTEAFF
. | TRBD1 | TRBJ1-4 | TRBV4-2 | TGTGCCAGCAGCTTGCTTACAGGGGTATCTAATGAAAAACTGTTTTTT | CASSLLTGVSNEKLFF
. | TRBD1 | TRBJ2-7 | TRBV19 | TGTGCCAGTAGTACCAACAGGGGGCCCTACGAGCAGTACTTC | CASSTNRGPYEQYF
once | . | TRBJ2-5 | TRBV7-2 | TGTGCCAGCAGCTTAGACCGGGACACCCAAGAGACCCAGTACTTC | CASSLDRDTQETQYF
. | TRBD1 | TRBJ1-2 | TRBV19 | TGTGCCAGTAGTATCAACGGACAGGGGCGAAGGGGCTACACCTTC | CASSINGQGRRGYTF
. | TRBD1 | TRBJ1-2 | TRBV28 | TGTGCCAGCAGCCCGGACAGGGGGTACTATGGCTACACCTTC | CASSPDRGYYGYTF
once | . | TRBJ2-2 | TRBV9 | TGTGCCAGCAGCGTAGACCAAACCACCGGGGAGCTGTTTTTT | CASSVDQTTGELFF
. | . | TRBJ1-4 | TRBV4-2 | TGTGCCAGCAGCCCAGTTATTGGGGGACGTTCAACTAATGAAAAACTGTTTTTT | CASSPVIGGRSTNEKLFF
. | TRBD2 | TRBJ2-3 | TRBV6-5 | TGTGCCAGCAGTCTAGCGGGGAGGGGTCCAGATACGCAGTATTTT | CASSLAGRGPDTQYF
. | TRBD1 | TRBJ2-7 | TRBV4-1 | TGCGCCAGCAGCCATTCGCCCGGGACAGGGGTGTACGAGCAGTACTTC | CASSHSPGTGVYEQYF
. | . | TRBJ1-2 | TRBV7-6 | TGTGCCAGCAGCTTCCGGCAGGCCCCTAACTATGGCTACACCTTC | CASSFRQAPNYGYTF
. | TRBD2 | TRBJ2-1 | TRBV7-2 | TGTGCCAGCAGCTGGACTAGCTCCAATGAGCAGTTCTTC | CASSWTSSNEQFF
. | TRBD1 | TRBJ2-2 | TRBV7-9 | TGTGCCAGCAGCTACACAGGGGGCCCCACCGGGGAGCTGTTTTTT | CASSYTGGPTGELFF
. | . | TRBJ1-4 | TRBV7-8 | TGTGCCAGCAGCCTAGGTCCCCGACGCGTAGTGGGTAATGAAAAACTGTTTTTT | CASSLGPRRVVGNEKLFF
. | . | TRBJ1-5 | TRBV4-3 | TGCGCCAGCAGCCAAGACCGCGGTAGCAATCAGCCCCAGCATTTT | CASSQDRGSNQPQHF
once | . | TRBJ1-1 | TRBV5-8 | TGTGCCAGCAGCTTCTTGCTTGGCACTGAAGCTTTCTTT | CASSFLLGTEAFF
. | . | TRBJ2-7 | TRBV11-2 | TGTGCCAGCAGCTTATTTCCGGGACACCAGTTCTACGAGCAGTACTTC | CASSLFPGHQFYEQYF
. | . | TRBJ2-1 | TRBV27 | TGTGCCAGCACCGTGGGGTTCCCCTACAATGAGCAGTTCTTC | CASTVGFPYNEQFF
. | . | TRBJ2-2 | TRBV5-6 | TGTGCCAGCAGCTTGGCGGCCCGCAGGGCCGACACCGGGGAGCTGTTTTTT | CASSLAARRADTGELFF
. | . | TRBJ2-3 | TRBV7-2 | TGTGCCAGCAGCTTAGGAGGGGCAGGGGCAGATACGCAGTATTTT | CASSLGGAGADTQYF
. | TRBD1 | TRBJ1-2 | TRBV9 | TGTGCCAGCAGCTCCAGACAGGGGAGGGGAAATAAGGGATATGGCTACACCTTC | CASSSRQGRGNKGYGYTF
. | . | TRBJ1-2 | TRBV11-2 | TGTGCCAGCAGCTTGAGCGGCGGTTGGAGCTATGGCTACACCTTC | CASSLSGGWSYGYTF
. | . | TRBJ1-2 | TRBV9 | TGTGCCAGCAGCGTAGGCCTGACAGGATGGGATGGCTACACCTTC | CASSVGLTGWDGYTF
. | . | TRBJ1-3 | TRBV7-9 | TGTGCCAGTGACTCGGGGGCTGGAAACACCATATATTTT | CASDSGAGNTIYF
. | . | TRBJ1-5 | TRBV21-1 | TGTGCCAGCAGCGCCGGGACAGGGTGCAATCAGCCCCAGCATTTT | CASSAGTGCNQPQHF
. | . | TRBJ2-2 | TRBV7-9 | TGTGCCAGCAGCTTACGAGCCGGGGAGCTGTTTTTT | CASSLRAGELFF
. | . | TRBJ2-2 | TRBV7-7 | TGTGCCAGCAGCTTAGAGGGGAACCCCGGGGAGCTGTTTTTT | CASSLEGNPGELFF
. | TRBD1 | TRBJ1-6 | TRBV6-1 | TGTGCCAGCAGTGAAGGGACAGGAGATTCACCCCTCCACTTT | CASSEGTGDSPLHF
. | . | TRBJ2-3 | TRBV5-6 | TGTGCCAGCAGCTTTACTCCCAGTAGCACAGATACGCAGTATTTT | CASSFTPSSTDTQYF
. | TRBD2 | TRBJ2-3 | TRBV27 | TGTGCCAGCAGCCTAGGGGGCCTAGCGGGGGATACGCAGTATTTT | CASSLGGLAGDTQYF
. | . | TRBJ2-7 | TRBV11-1 | TGTGCCAGCAGCTTAGATCGTCTTGGGAACTCCTACGAGCAGTACTTC | CASSLDRLGNSYEQYF
. | . | TRBJ2-2 | TRBV7-6 | TGTGCCAGCAGCTTAGGGCAGAGGGCCGGGGAGCTGTTTTTT | CASSLGQRAGELFF
. | TRBD1 | TRBJ2-3 | TRBV10-3 | TGTGCCATCAGGAGACAGGGGGGTACAGATACGCAGTATTTT | CAIRRQGGTDTQYF
. | . | TRBJ2-3 | TRBV6-5 | TGTGCCAGCAGTTTGGGGTTTTATAGCACAGATACGCAGTATTTT | CASSLGFYSTDTQYF
few | . | TRBJ1-5 | TRBV6-5 | TGTGCCAGCAGTCCACACTTTTATAGCAATCAGCCCCAGCATTTT | CASSPHFYSNQPQHF
. | . | TRBJ1-1 | TRBV2 | TGTGCCAGCAGCGAAGAGGGGGGGTATACTGAAGCTTTCTTT | CASSEEGGYTEAFF
. | TRBD2 | TRBJ2-7 | TRBV13 | TGTGCCAGCAGGGGAGGGACCTACGAGCAGTACTTC | CASRGGTYEQYF
. | . | TRBJ1-2 | TRBV5-5 | TGTGCCAGCAGCTTGGAAGGCAGGAGCAACTATGGCTACACCTTC | CASSLEGRSNYGYTF
. | . | TRBJ2-7 | TRBV25-1 | TGTGCCAGCAGTGGGCGGGGTGTCTACGAGCAGTACTTC | CASSGRGVYEQYF
. | . | TRBJ1-5 | TRBV2 | TGTGCCAGCAGTGAAATTGGGGTCTTGGGGGGGGTCTATCAGCCCCAGCATTTT | CASSEIGVLGGVYQPQHF